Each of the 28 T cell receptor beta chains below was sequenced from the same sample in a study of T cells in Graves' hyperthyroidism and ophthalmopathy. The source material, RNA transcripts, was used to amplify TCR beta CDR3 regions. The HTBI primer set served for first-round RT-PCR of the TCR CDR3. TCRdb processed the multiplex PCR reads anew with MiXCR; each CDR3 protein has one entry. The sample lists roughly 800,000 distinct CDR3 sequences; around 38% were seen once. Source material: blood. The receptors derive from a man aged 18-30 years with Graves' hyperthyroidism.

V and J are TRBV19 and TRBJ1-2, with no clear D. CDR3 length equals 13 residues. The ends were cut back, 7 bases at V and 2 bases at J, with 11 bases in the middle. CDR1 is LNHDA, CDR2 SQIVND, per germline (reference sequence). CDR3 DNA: TGTGCCAGTACGCGGACGGAGAACTATGGCTACACCTTC. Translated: CASTRTENYGYTF.

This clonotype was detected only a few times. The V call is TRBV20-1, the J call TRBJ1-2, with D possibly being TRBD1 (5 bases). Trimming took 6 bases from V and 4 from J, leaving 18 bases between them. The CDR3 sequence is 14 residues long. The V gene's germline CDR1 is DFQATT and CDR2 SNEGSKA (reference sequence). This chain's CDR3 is CSAQTGALGYGYTF. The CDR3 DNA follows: TGCAGTGCCCAGACCGGGGCCCTGGGCTATGGCTACACCTTC.

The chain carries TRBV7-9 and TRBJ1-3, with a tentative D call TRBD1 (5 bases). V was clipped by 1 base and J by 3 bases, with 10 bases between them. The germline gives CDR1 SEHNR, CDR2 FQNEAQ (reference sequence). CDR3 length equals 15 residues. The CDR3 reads CASSLVQGYGNTIYF. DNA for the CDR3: TGTGCCAGCAGCTTAGTTCAGGGATATGGAAACACCATATATTTT.

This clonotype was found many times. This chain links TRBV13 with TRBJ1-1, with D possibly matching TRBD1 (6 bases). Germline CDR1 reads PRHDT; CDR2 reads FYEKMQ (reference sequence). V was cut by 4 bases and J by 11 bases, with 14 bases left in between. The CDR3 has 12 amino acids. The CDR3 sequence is CASSSRGGRAFF. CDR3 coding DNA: TGTGCCAGCAGCTCCCGTGGGGGGCGCGCTTTCTTT.

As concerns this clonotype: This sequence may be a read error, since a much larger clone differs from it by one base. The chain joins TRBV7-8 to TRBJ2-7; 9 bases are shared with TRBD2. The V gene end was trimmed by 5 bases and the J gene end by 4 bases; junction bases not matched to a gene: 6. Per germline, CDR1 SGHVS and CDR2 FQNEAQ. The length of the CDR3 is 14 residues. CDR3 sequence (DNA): TGTGCCAGCAGCAAGACGAGCGGGGGGTACGAGCAGTACTTC. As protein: CASSKTSGGYEQYF.

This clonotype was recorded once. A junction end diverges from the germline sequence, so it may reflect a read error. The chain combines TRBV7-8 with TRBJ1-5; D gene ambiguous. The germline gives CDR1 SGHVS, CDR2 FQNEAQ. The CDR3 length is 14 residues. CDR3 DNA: TGTGCCAGCAGCTCGAACAGCAGGTATCAGCTCCAGCATTTT. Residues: CASSSNSRYQLQHF.

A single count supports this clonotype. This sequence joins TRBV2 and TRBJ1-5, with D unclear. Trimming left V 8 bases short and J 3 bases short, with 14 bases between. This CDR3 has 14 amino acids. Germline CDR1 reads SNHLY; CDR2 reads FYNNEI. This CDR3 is CASLWTNINQPQHF. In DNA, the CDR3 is TGTGCCAGCCTCTGGACGAATATCAATCAGCCCCAGCATTTT.

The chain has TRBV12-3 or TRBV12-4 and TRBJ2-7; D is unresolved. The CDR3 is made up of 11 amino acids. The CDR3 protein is CASGTFDEQYF. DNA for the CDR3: TGTGCTAGTGGTACCTTCGACGAGCAGTACTTC.

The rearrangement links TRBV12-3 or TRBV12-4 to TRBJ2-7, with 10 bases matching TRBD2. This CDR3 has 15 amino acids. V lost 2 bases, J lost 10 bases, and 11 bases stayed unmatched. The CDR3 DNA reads TGTGCCAGCAGTTTATCGGGACTAGCGCAAGAGGCCCAGTACTTC. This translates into CASSLSGLAQEAQYF.

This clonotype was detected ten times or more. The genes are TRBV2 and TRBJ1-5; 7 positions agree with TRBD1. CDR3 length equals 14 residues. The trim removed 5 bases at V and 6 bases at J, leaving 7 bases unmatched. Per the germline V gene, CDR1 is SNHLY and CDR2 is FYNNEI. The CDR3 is CASSFDRDGQPQHF. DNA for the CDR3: TGTGCCAGCAGTTTCGACAGGGACGGTCAGCCCCAGCATTTT.

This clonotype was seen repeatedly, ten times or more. The CDR3: CASSLIRTGEHEKLFF. The CDR3, as DNA: TGTGCCAGCAGCTTAATTCGGACAGGGGAACACGAAAAACTGTTTTTT. The gene calls are TRBV13 and TRBJ1-4, with 9 bases matching TRBD1. The germline gives CDR1 PRHDT, CDR2 FYEKMQ (reference sequence). Losses at the gene ends were 2 bases for V and 8 bases for J; bases not matched to a gene: 9. CDR3 length: 16 amino acids.

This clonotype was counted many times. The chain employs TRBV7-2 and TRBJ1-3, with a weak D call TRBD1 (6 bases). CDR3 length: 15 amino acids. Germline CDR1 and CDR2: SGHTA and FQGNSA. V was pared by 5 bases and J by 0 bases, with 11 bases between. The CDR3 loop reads CASSLQGLSGNTIYF. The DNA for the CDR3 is TGTGCCAGCAGCCTACAGGGACTCTCTGGAAACACCATATATTTT.

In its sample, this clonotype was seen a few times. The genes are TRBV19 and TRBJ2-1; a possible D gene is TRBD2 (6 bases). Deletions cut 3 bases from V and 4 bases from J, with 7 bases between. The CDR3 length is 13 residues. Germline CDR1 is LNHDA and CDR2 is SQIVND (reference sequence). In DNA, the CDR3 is TGTGCCAGTAGTATGGGACTTTACAATGAGCAGTTCTTC. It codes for CASSMGLYNEQFF.

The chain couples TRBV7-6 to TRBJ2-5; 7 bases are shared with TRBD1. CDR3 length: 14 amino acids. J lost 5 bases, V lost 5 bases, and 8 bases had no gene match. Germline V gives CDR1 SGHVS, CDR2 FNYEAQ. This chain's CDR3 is CASSLLTGMETQYF. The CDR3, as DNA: TGTGCCAGCAGCCTACTGACAGGGATGGAGACCCAGTACTTC.

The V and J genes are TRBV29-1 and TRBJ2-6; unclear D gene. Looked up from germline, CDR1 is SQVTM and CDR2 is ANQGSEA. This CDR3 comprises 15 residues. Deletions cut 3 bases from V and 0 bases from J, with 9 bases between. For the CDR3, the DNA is TGCAGCGTTGACACGGGTACCTCTGGGGCCAACGTCCTGACTTTC. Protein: CSVDTGTSGANVLTF.

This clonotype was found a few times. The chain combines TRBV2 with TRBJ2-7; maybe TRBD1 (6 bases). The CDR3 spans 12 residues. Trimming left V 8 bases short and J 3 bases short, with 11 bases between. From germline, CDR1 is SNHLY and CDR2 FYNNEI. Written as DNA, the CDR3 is TGTGCCAGCGGACGGACAGTCTACGAGCAGTACTTC. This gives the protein CASGRTVYEQYF.

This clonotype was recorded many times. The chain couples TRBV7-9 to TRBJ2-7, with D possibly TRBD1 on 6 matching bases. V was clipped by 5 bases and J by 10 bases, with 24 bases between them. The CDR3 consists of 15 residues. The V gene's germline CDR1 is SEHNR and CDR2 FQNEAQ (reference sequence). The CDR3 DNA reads TGTGCCAGCAGCCGAACAGGGCCCCTCTACGAAGGACAGTACTTC. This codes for CASSRTGPLYEGQYF.

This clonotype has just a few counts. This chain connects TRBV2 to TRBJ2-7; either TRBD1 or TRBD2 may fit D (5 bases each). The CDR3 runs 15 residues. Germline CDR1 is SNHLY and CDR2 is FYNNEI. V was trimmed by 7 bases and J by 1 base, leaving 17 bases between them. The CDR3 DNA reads TGTGCCAGCACCCTCTCCGGGGCCGGGTCCTACGAGCAGTACTTC. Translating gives CASTLSGAGSYEQYF.

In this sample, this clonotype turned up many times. CDR3 bases: TGTGCCACCAGCAGATTCACCAGGGGGGTGAACACTGAAGCTTTCTTT. This sequence encodes CATSRFTRGVNTEAFF. This rearrangement joins TRBV15 to TRBJ1-1; 7 bases fit TRBD1. Germline values: CDR1 LNHNV, CDR2 YYDKDF (reference sequence). The CDR3 extends over 16 amino acids. J lost 0 bases, V lost 2 bases, and 6 bases had no gene match.

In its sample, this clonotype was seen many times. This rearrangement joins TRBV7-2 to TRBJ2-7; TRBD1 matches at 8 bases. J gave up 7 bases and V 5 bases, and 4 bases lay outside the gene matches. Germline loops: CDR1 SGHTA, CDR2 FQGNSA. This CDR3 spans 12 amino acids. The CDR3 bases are TGTGCCAGCAGCCCGAGACAGGGGGAGCAGTACTTC. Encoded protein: CASSPRQGEQYF.

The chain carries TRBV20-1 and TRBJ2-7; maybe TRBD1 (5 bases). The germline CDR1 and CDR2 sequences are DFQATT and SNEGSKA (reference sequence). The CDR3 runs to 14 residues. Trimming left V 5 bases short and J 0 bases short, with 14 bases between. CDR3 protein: CSAGARDSSYEQYF. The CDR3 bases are TGCAGTGCTGGAGCCAGGGATAGCTCCTACGAGCAGTACTTC.

CDR3 sequence: CASSPPGTGYGYTF. The CDR3 nucleotides are TGTGCCAGCTCACCACCGGGCACAGGGTATGGCTACACCTTC. This chain links TRBV18 with TRBJ1-2, with D possibly TRBD1 on 6 matching bases. Trimming took off 0 bases at V and 5 bases at J, with 10 bases between the two ends. The CDR3 totals 14 residues. Germline CDR1 and CDR2: KGHSH and LQKENI.

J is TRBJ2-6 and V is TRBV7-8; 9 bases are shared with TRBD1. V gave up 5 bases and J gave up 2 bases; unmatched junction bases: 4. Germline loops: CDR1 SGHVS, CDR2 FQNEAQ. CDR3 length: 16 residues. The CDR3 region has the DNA TGTGCCAGCAGCGGACGGACAGGGGCTGGGGCCAACGTCCTGACTTTC. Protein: CASSGRTGAGANVLTF. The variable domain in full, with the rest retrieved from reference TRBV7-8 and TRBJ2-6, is GAGVSQSPRYKVAKRGQDVALRCDPISGHVSLFWYQQALGQGPEFLTYFQNEAQLDKSGLPSDRFFAERPEGSVSTLKIQRTQQEDSAVYLCASSGRTGAGANVLTFGAGSRLTVL.

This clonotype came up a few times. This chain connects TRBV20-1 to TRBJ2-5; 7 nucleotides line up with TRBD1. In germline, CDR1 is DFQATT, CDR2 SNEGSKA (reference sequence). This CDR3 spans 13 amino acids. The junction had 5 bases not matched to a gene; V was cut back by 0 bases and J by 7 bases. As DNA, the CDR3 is TGCAGTGCTAGAGATGGGACAGAGGGGACCCAGTACTTC. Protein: CSARDGTEGTQYF.

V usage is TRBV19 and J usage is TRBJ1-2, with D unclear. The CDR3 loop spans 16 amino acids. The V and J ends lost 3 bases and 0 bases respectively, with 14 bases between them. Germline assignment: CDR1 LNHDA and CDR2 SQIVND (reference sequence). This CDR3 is CASSMGETGANYGYTF. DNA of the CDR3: TGTGCCAGTAGTATGGGAGAGACCGGTGCTAACTATGGCTACACCTTC.

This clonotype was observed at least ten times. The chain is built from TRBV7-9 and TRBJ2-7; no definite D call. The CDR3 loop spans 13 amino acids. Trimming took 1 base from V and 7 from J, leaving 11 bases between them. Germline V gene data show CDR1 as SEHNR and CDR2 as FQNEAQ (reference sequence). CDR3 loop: CASSLGLGREQYF. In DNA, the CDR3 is TGTGCCAGCAGCTTAGGTTTGGGTAGGGAGCAGTACTTC.

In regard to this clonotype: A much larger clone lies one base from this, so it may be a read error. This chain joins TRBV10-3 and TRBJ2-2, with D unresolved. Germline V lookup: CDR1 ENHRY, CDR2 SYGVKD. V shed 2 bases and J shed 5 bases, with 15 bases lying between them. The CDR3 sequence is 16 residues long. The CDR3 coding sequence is TGTGCCATCAGTGAGGGTCCCAACGAAGCAACCGGGGAGCTGTTTTTT. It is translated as CAISEGPNEATGELFF.

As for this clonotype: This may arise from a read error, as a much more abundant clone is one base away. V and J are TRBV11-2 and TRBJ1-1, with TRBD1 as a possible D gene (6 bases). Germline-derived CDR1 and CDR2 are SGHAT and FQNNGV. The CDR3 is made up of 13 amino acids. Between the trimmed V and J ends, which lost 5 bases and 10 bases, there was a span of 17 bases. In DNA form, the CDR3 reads TGTGCCAGCAGCCTGGAGGACAGAACCCTAGCTTTCTTT. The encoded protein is CASSLEDRTLAFF.